This T cell receptor (beta chain) was sequenced during a study of T cell responses to AZD1222 COVID-19 vaccine (dated by TCRdb to the early 2020s). With regard to the full study: TCR sequencing covered 233 trial participants: 200 to 210 given two doses of AZD1222 and 26 given two doses of MenACWY control vaccine. Trial participants were enrolled by age into subgroups of 18-55, 56-69 and 70-plus years, and 148, 28 and 57 TCR-sequenced participants, respectively, were included in these subgroups. The full study reports these points: Conclusions about previously exposed vaccinees were limited because only six AZD1222 recipients were SARS-CoV-2 seropositive at baseline. CD4 TCRs associated with the vaccine covered the entire spike protein, and the dominant responses were in regions 160-218 and 743-854. Epitopes outside the regions mutated in the B.1.351 and B.1.1.7 variants were reportedly recognized by nearly half of the unique spike-specific TCRs. No day 14 peak-response samples were available, so repertoires were characterized only after the peak T cell response. A significant rise in spike-specific TCR breadth and depth was observed after two AZD1222 doses relative to day 0 and relative to MenACWY recipients. Participants were mostly white British, with more females than males. The authors suggested clonal diversity may have been underestimated. The 56-69-year group was small, and its depth increase did not reach significance, likely because of low power.

The CDR3 regions of human TCRbeta chains were analyzed by immunosequencing. Per the original workflow: Repertoire TCRs were checked for matches against a reference library of SARS-CoV-2-specific TCRs that had been generated using the MIRA antigen-specificity platform. Breadth was defined as the fraction of unique TCRs that were SARS-CoV-2-associated, and depth was defined as the fraction of total T cells that were SARS-CoV-2-associated. Each spike-specific TCR was assigned to its reactive spike region and to a CD4 or CD8 class using the MIRA data. Log10-transformed breadth and depth values were compared by one-way ANOVA with Sidak's multiple comparisons tests. TCRdb re-hosts the immuneACCESS table, in-frame sequences only. Its copies lack some clones; in the studies checked, an unresolved V gene accounts for under half of them, and the cause for the rest is not known. V, J and clone size are those of that table, while D and trimming were read from the DNA. This sample holds 250,000 to 300,000 clones; 85% to 95% were observed only once. In total, the top ten clones hold 0.5% to 0.7% of the sample.

CDR3 length: 14 amino acids, cysteine to phenylalanine. Of the read, only the CDR3 DNA is kept; its 42 bases are in frame from base 1. V is pruned by 6 bases and J by 4 bases, leaving 5 bases of the junction without a gene match. The germline V gene (reference sequence) specifies MNHEY as CDR1 and SMNVEV as CDR2. About this clone itself: No cognate antigen has been identified for it. The record has no base qualities; no much larger clone is one base away.

This specimen's time point label, per the study, means: about 28 days (+/-7) after the second vaccine dose. Because spike-specific TCR depth and breadth did not differ between the two schedules, AZD1222 recipients who got a second dose at roughly 4 weeks were pooled with those who got a second dose at roughly 12 weeks. Vaccinee samples came from UK trials COV001 and COV002, including a single-blind randomized controlled phase 2/3 trial of AZD1222 (ChAdOx1 nCoV-19) in healthy adults. Trial participant PBMC samples were collected at day 0 and day 28 after the second dose for TCRbeta chain sequencing.

The chain couples TRBV27 to TRBJ1-3; 8 bases in between match TRBD1. The source is an adult who received the AZD1222 COVID-19 vaccine. The material was peripheral blood, obtained 28 days after the second AZD1222 dose. The CDR3 sequence is CASRTGTGGNTIYF. The DNA sequence reads TGTGCCAGCAGGACCGGGACAGGAGGAAACACCATATATTTT.